This TCR beta chain originates from a study of blood T cell repertoires in COVID-19. This CDR3 has 11 residues. Germline V gene lookup returns CDR1 LGHDT and CDR2 YNNKEL (reference sequence). Trimming cost V 4 bases and J 10 bases; bases outside gene matches: 4. Original data processing: Researchers report that nucleated cell counts were estimated from reference gene primer amplification. Repertoires were generated with immunoSEQ multiplex PCR, while TCRdb's copy carries only in-frame clones and drops some. For V, J and clone size, that table is used; D and trimming come from the DNA. The table has over 85,000 clones, more than 70% seen once.

This TCR came from a woman aged 50 to 60 with acute or convalescent COVID-19. The chain links TRBV3-1 (or the pseudogene TRBV3-2) to TRBJ2-7; 7 positions agree with TRBD2. The sequencing input was peripheral blood. The CDR3 DNA reads TGTGCCAGCAGCCGGGGGGGGAATCAGTACTTC. It specifies CASSRGGNQYF.